These 32 T cell receptor beta chains share one sample of origin, sequenced in a study of control samples from healthy donors and cancer patients. Profiled with immunoSEQ multiplex PCR; TCRdb holds only in-frame clones, not every one. The data show 170,000 or so clones, over 85% seen once. The specimen was blood. These receptors were collected from a woman aged 40 to 49 in good health.

This chain joins TRBV2 and TRBJ2-1; perhaps TRBD2 as D (6 bases). V lost 2 bases to trimming and J lost 5 bases, with 16 bases between them. The CDR3 sequence is 16 residues long. In germline, CDR1 is SNHLY, CDR2 FYNNEI. This chain's CDR3 is CASSERILGGNNEQFF. Written as DNA, the CDR3 is TGTGCCAGCAGTGAACGTATCCTTGGAGGGAACAATGAGCAGTTCTTC. Full variable domain (remainder filled in from reference TRBV2 and TRBJ2-1): EPEVTQTPSHQVTQMGQEVILRCVPISNHLYFYWYRQILGQKVEFLVSFYNNEISEKSEIFDDQFSVERPDGSNFTLKIRSTKLEDSAMYFCASSERILGGNNEQFFGPGTRLTVL.

This chain uses TRBV4-3 with TRBJ1-4; the D gene is possibly TRBD1 (5 bases). The CDR3 spans 16 residues. Germline V gene sequence: CDR1 LGHNA, CDR2 YSLEER. V gave up 1 base and J gave up 6 bases, with 15 bases separating them. CDR3 coding DNA: TGCGCCAGCAGCCAAGTTCTGGGCAGGGAAGATGAAAAACTGTTTTTT. Encoded protein: CASSQVLGREDEKLFF.

CDR3 nucleotides: TGTGCCAGCAGCTTAGCGCTAGCGGGAGCCACAGATACGCAGTATTTT. This codes for CASSLALAGATDTQYF. V usage is TRBV11-1 and J usage is TRBJ2-3, with 10 bases fitting TRBD2. With V trimmed by 0 bases and J by 2 bases, 2 bases remained unmatched. This CDR3 spans 16 amino acids. CDR1 is SGHAT and CDR2 is FQDESV in the germline V gene (reference sequence).

For the CDR3, the DNA is TGTGCCAGCAGCTACCCGACAGGGGTTGGGGCCAACGTCCTGACTTTC. It codes for CASSYPTGVGANVLTF. This chain connects TRBV7-9 to TRBJ2-6, with 8 bases lining up with TRBD1. Germline V gene lookup returns CDR1 SEHNR and CDR2 FQNEAQ (reference sequence). The junction had 5 bases not matched to a gene; V was cut back by 4 bases and J by 3 bases. This CDR3 has 16 amino acids.

J is TRBJ1-1 and V is TRBV15; TRBD1 agrees at 10 bases. J lost 4 bases, V lost 0 bases, and 8 bases had no gene match. CDR3 length: 17 residues. Germline CDR1 is LNHNV and CDR2 is YYDKDF (reference sequence). The CDR3 bases are TGTGCCACCAGCAGAGATTTCGGACAGGGGGGGACCACTGAAGCTTTCTTT. Residues: CATSRDFGQGGTTEAFF.

The V gene is TRBV10-3, the J gene TRBJ1-3; D is unresolved. V was clipped by 4 bases and J by 5 bases, with 12 bases between them. Germline CDR1 ENHRY, CDR2 SYGVKD. CDR3 length: 14 amino acids. Here the CDR3 DNA reads TGTGCCATCAGTGGGGCCGACGAACGAAACACCATATATTTT. Translation: CAISGADERNTIYF.

The chain uses TRBV11-2 and TRBJ2-7, with D possibly TRBD2 on 6 matching bases. Germline V gene data show CDR1 as SGHAT and CDR2 as FQNNGV. V lost 5 bases and J lost 0, with 14 bases in between. CDR3 length: 15 residues. CDR3 protein: CASSQTSPSSYEQYF. The CDR3 DNA reads TGTGCCAGCAGCCAGACTAGTCCGAGCTCCTACGAGCAGTACTTC.

This clone was seen only once. V gene TRBV5-1 combines with J gene TRBJ1-2; D not resolved. V was trimmed by 0 bases and J by 6 bases, leaving 12 bases between them. Germline V lookup: CDR1 SGHRS, CDR2 YFSETQ. The CDR3 extends over 14 amino acids. The CDR3 reads CASSLAGVGDGYTF. In DNA, the CDR3 is TGCGCCAGCAGCTTGGCCGGAGTCGGCGATGGCTACACCTTC.

The V call is TRBV3-1 (or the pseudogene TRBV3-2), the J call TRBJ2-3, with D hard to call. From germline, CDR1 is LGHDT and CDR2 YNNKEL (reference sequence). The CDR3 totals 12 residues. Trimming stripped 4 bases from V and 2 bases from J, with 4 bases between. In DNA, the CDR3 is TGTGCCAGCAGCCTTAACACAGATACGCAGTATTTT. Translation gives CASSLNTDTQYF.

The V call is TRBV5-1, the J call TRBJ2-7; 9 nucleotides match TRBD1. CDR1 and CDR2 (germline): SGHRS, YFSETQ. The V segment lost 4 bases and the J segment 2 bases; nucleotides outside the gene matches: 4. This CDR3 comprises 14 residues. The CDR3 loop is CASSVGQGTYEQYF. DNA of the CDR3: TGCGCCAGCAGCGTCGGACAGGGGACCTACGAGCAGTACTTC.

This chain links TRBV3-1 (or the pseudogene TRBV3-2) with TRBJ2-1; 10 nucleotides align to TRBD2. Germline V lookup: CDR1 LGHDT, CDR2 YNNKEL (reference sequence). The CDR3 covers 14 residues. Losses at the gene ends were 2 bases for V and 9 bases for J; bases not matched to a gene: 4. In DNA form, the CDR3 reads TGTGCCAGCAGCCAACTAGCGGGAGAGGGTGAGCAGTTCTTC. Translation gives CASSQLAGEGEQFF.

This chain links TRBV7-2 with TRBJ1-2; no clear D gene. With 1 base removed from V and 4 bases from J, the gap between germline ends came to 13 bases. The CDR3 runs to 15 residues. Germline V gives CDR1 SGHTA, CDR2 FQGNSA. The chain's CDR3 is CASSLVLQLGYGYTF. The CDR3 coding sequence is TGTGCCAGCAGCTTAGTCTTACAGTTGGGCTATGGCTACACCTTC.

The chain combines TRBV5-1 with TRBJ2-1, with TRBD2 as a possible D gene (6 bases). Germline V lookup: CDR1 SGHRS, CDR2 YFSETQ. The CDR3 covers 16 residues. Trimming stripped 0 bases from V and 4 bases from J, with 14 bases between. The CDR3 spells CASSLEGTDLYNEQFF. The CDR3 region has the DNA TGCGCCAGCAGCTTGGAGGGGACTGACTTATACAATGAGCAGTTCTTC.

The V and J genes are TRBV6-5 and TRBJ1-1; D unresolved. Deletions cut 4 bases from V and 6 bases from J, with 9 bases between. The CDR3 totals 12 residues. Germline loops: CDR1 MNHEY, CDR2 SVGAGI. CDR3 residues: CASSFRNSEAFF. The CDR3 DNA follows: TGTGCCAGCAGTTTCCGTAATTCTGAAGCTTTCTTT.

Of note for this clone: This specimen includes other DNA sequences encoding the same CDR3. This chain connects TRBV11-2 to TRBJ1-4; 9 bases match TRBD1. CDR3 length: 15 residues. Unmatched junction bases numbered 6, after V lost 3 bases and J lost 7 bases. Germline V gene lookup returns CDR1 SGHAT and CDR2 FQNNGV. The CDR3 here is CASSFGTGMGEKLFF. Written as DNA, the CDR3 is TGTGCCAGCAGCTTCGGGACAGGGATGGGTGAAAAACTGTTTTTT.

This chain joins TRBV7-9 and TRBJ1-5; a weak D match, TRBD1 (6 bases). V was clipped by 3 bases and J by 3 bases, with 12 bases between them. Germline V gene lookup returns CDR1 SEHNR and CDR2 FQNEAQ (reference sequence). The CDR3 has 15 amino acids. CDR3 sequence: CASSFNTGINQPQHF. The CDR3 nucleotides read TGTGCCAGCAGCTTTAACACAGGGATCAATCAGCCCCAGCATTTT.

The CDR3 is CASSLVITGELFF. The CDR3 DNA is TGTGCCAGTAGTTTAGTGATCACCGGGGAGCTGTTTTTT. This sequence joins TRBV19 and TRBJ2-2; D call uncertain. The V and J ends lost 5 bases and 4 bases respectively, with 8 bases between them. This CDR3 has 13 amino acids. The germline V gene has CDR1 LNHDA and CDR2 SQIVND (reference sequence).

A note on this clone: The junction differs from germline at one of its ends, possibly a read error. The same CDR3 can be traced to other DNA sequences in this sample. This rearrangement joins TRBV24-1 to TRBJ2-2; the D gene is possibly TRBD1 (6 bases). The CDR3 consists of 16 residues. Germline CDR1 is KGHDR and CDR2 is SFDVKD. The CDR3 reads CATSEAGTPNTGELFF. For the CDR3, the DNA is TGTGCCACCAGTGAAGCCGGGACACCGAACACCGGGGAACTGTTTTTT.

J is TRBJ2-3 and V is TRBV12-5; D is undetermined. This CDR3 comprises 13 residues. The germline V and J ends were trimmed by 5 bases and 4 bases, with 10 bases remaining between them. Germline loops: CDR1 LGHNT, CDR2 FRNRAP. The CDR3 reads CASGPRDADTQYF. CDR3 DNA sequence: TGTGCTAGTGGTCCGCGAGATGCAGATACGCAGTATTTT.

This clone has only one observation. This rearrangement joins TRBV6-5 to TRBJ2-3, with D perhaps matching TRBD2 (5 bases). The germline V gene encodes CDR1 MNHEY and CDR2 SVGAGI. The ends were cut back, 9 bases at V and 4 bases at J, with 17 bases in the middle. The CDR3 covers 14 residues. The CDR3 sequence is CASLRLARADTQYF. The CDR3 bases are TGTGCCAGTTTAAGGCTAGCAAGGGCAGATACGCAGTATTTT.

With respect to this clone: Distinct nucleotide sequences in the sample also encode this CDR3. This chain connects TRBV13 to TRBJ1-1; D gene unclear. The V gene lost 5 bases and the J gene lost 1 base, with 8 bases spanning the gap. CDR1 and CDR2 from the germline V gene are PRHDT and FYEKMQ (reference sequence). The CDR3 totals 13 residues. The CDR3 spells CASSLTENTEAFF. CDR3 coding DNA: TGTGCCAGCAGCCTCACAGAGAACACTGAAGCTTTCTTT.

The chain links TRBV5-1 to TRBJ2-1, with D uncertain. V was cut by 4 bases and J by 6 bases, with 14 bases left in between. Germline values: CDR1 SGHRS, CDR2 YFSETQ. The CDR3 has 14 amino acids. CDR3 amino acids: CASSPTVTRNEQFF. CDR3 nucleotides: TGCGCCAGCAGCCCGACGGTCACACGCAATGAGCAGTTCTTC.

V and J are TRBV4-2 and TRBJ2-3; possible D gene TRBD2, 6 bases. CDR1 is LGHNA and CDR2 is YNFKEQ in the germline V gene. V lost 0 bases, J lost 1 base, and 8 bases lay in between. The CDR3 consists of 15 residues. For the CDR3, the DNA is TGTGCCAGCAGCCAAGAACTAGCAGGCACAGATACGCAGTATTTT. It yields the protein CASSQELAGTDTQYF.

V and J are TRBV6-2 or TRBV6-3 and TRBJ2-1, with 7 bases identical to TRBD1. This CDR3 spans 16 amino acids. The junction had 8 bases not matched to a gene; V was cut back by 0 bases and J by 6 bases. Germline CDR1 is MNHEY and CDR2 is SVGEGT. The CDR3, as DNA: TGTGCCAGCAGTTACTCGAGGGTGTCAGGGGGCAATGAGCAGTTCTTC. Translation: CASSYSRVSGGNEQFF.

The chain carries TRBV4-3 and TRBJ2-3; D is undetermined. Trimming shortened V by 0 bases and J by 1 base, and 14 bases separated the two germline ends. The CDR3 is 17 residues long. Looked up from germline, CDR1 is LGHNA and CDR2 is YSLEER. CDR3 coding DNA: TGCGCCAGCAGCCAAGATCTCGCGGATCTTGGCACAGATACGCAGTATTTT. The encoded protein is CASSQDLADLGTDTQYF.

The gene calls are TRBV6-2 or TRBV6-3 and TRBJ1-5, with D possibly matching TRBD1 (5 bases). CDR3 size: 15 residues. Germline CDR1 and CDR2: MNHEY and SVGEGT. Trimming left V 6 bases short and J 7 bases short, with 19 bases between. CDR3 protein: CASSPIGGRTQPQHF. For the CDR3, the DNA is TGTGCCAGCAGCCCGATTGGGGGTAGGACACAGCCCCAGCATTTT.

This clone is a singleton in its sample. V is TRBV5-1 and J is TRBJ1-1; 7 bases are a match to TRBD1. Germline CDR1 SGHRS, CDR2 YFSETQ. There are 14 residues in the CDR3. V was pared by 6 bases and J by 3 bases, with 8 bases of the junction left unmatched. The CDR3 reads CASTPRQGDTEAFF. CDR3 nucleotides: TGCGCCAGCACCCCCCGACAGGGCGACACTGAAGCTTTCTTT.

DNA of the CDR3: TGCGCCAGCAGCCTTTCGGGGGCTGAAACTGAAGCTTTCTTT. Its translation is CASSLSGAETEAFF. The genes are TRBV5-1 and TRBJ1-1, with D maybe TRBD1 (6 bases). CDR3 length: 14 amino acids. The germline gives CDR1 SGHRS, CDR2 YFSETQ. Trimming pared 4 bases from V and 5 bases from J, leaving 15 bases between.

This clone was detected only once. The rearrangement joins TRBV6-1 to TRBJ1-5; tentatively, D is TRBD1 (6 bases). The CDR3 has 14 amino acids. The germline V gene has CDR1 MNHNS and CDR2 SASEGT. V lost 6 bases, J lost 7 bases, and 16 bases lay in between. The CDR3 DNA reads as TGTGCCAGCAGATTCAGGGGTATTAGCCAGCCCCAGCATTTT. Protein: CASRFRGISQPQHF.

The chain employs TRBV21-1 and TRBJ2-3; the table calls TRBD2, which could not be checked here. TRBV21-1 represents a pseudogene. The CDR3 runs to 12 residues. CDR3 nucleotides: TGTGCCAGTTTGTTCTTCACAGATACGCAGTATTTT. Protein product: CASLFFTDTQYF.

The chain recombines TRBV19 with TRBJ2-3; D is perhaps TRBD1 (5 bases). V gave up 7 bases and J gave up 0 bases, with 8 bases separating them. The CDR3 spans 13 residues. Germline lookup yields CDR1 LNHDA and CDR2 SQIVND (reference sequence). In nucleotides, the CDR3 is TGTGCCAGTACCCCAGGGAGCACAGATACGCAGTATTTT. Its protein is CASTPGSTDTQYF.

This rearrangement joins TRBV7-9 to TRBJ2-5; D is unresolved. V lost 5 bases to trimming and J lost 5 bases, with 9 bases between them. The CDR3 runs to 12 residues. Germline CDR1 and CDR2: SEHNR and FQNEAQ (reference sequence). The CDR3 reads CASSRSVETQYF. The CDR3 DNA follows: TGTGCCAGCAGCCGGTCAGTCGAGACCCAGTACTTC. Combining the CDR3 with reference TRBV7-9 and TRBJ2-5 gives the whole variable domain DTGVSQNPRHKITKRGQNVTFRCDPISEHNRLYWYRQTLGQGPEFLTYFQNEAQLEKSRLLSDRFSAERPKGSFSTLEIQRTEQGDSAMYLCASSRSVETQYFGPGTRLLVL.